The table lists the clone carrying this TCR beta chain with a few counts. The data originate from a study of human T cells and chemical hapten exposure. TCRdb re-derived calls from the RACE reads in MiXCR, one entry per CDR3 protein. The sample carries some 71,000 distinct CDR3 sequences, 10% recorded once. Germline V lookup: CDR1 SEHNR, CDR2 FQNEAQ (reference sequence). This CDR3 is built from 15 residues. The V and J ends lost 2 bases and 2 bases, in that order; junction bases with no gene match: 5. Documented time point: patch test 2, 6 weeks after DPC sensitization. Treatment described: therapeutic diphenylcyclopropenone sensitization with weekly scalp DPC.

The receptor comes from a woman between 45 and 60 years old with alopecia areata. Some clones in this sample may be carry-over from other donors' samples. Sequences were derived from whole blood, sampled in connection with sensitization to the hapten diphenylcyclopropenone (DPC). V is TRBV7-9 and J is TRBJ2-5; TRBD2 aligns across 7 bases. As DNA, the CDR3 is TGTGCCAGCAGCTTATTAGCGGGCCGACAAGAGACCCAGTACTTC. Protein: CASSLLAGRQETQYF.